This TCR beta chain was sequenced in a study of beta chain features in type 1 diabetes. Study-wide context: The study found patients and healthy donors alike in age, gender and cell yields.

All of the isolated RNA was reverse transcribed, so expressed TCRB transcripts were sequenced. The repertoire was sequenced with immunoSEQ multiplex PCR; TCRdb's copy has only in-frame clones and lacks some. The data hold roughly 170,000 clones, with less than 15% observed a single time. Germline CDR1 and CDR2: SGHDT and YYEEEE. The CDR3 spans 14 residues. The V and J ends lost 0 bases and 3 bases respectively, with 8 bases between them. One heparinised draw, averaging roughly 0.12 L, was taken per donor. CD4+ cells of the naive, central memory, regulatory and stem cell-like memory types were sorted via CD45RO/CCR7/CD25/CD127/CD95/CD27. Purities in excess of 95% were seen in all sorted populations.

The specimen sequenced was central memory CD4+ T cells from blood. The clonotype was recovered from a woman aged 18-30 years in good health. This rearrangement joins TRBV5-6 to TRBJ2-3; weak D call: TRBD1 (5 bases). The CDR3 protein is CASSLGQLTDTQYF. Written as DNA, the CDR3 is TGTGCCAGCAGCTTGGGACAGCTTACAGATACGCAGTATTTT.